This entry lists 29 T cell receptor beta chains sequenced from one sample in a study of blood T cell repertoires in COVID-19. Method: immunoSEQ multiplex PCR; TCRdb's copy keeps in-frame clones and lacks some. This sample yields about 200,000 clones, of which 85% to 90% are seen a single time; 2% to 2.5% belongs to the top ten. Sequencing was done on a sample of peripheral blood. The receptors were sampled from a woman between 45 and 65 years old with acute or convalescent COVID-19.

Written as DNA, the CDR3 is TGCGCCAGCAGCTCGAACCCCGGGACAGGGGGCACCGGGGAGCTGTTTTTT. It encodes CASSSNPGTGGTGELFF. The V call is TRBV5-1, the J call TRBJ2-2, with 11 positions matching TRBD1. The CDR3 loop spans 17 amino acids. Trimming took 3 bases from V and 4 from J; bases not matched to a gene: 8. Germline CDR1 is SGHRS and CDR2 is YFSETQ.

The V call is TRBV15, the J call TRBJ1-6, with 7 bases lining up with TRBD1. J was trimmed by 4 bases and V by 3 bases; bases with no gene match: 6. CDR1 and CDR2 from the germline V gene are LNHNV and YYDKDF (reference sequence). The CDR3 consists of 16 residues. DNA of the CDR3: TGTGCCACCAGCAGCACAGGGGATAGTTATAATTCACCCCTCCACTTT. This encodes CATSSTGDSYNSPLHF.

J is TRBJ2-5 and V is TRBV2; tentatively, D is TRBD1 (6 bases). Germline-derived CDR1 and CDR2 are SNHLY and FYNNEI. Trimming pared 10 bases from V and 3 bases from J, leaving 15 bases between. This CDR3 is 13 amino acids long. The CDR3 is CANRRDTKETQYF. In nucleotides, the CDR3 is TGTGCCAACAGACGGGACACGAAAGAGACCCAGTACTTC.

The chain joins TRBV7-7 to TRBJ2-6; 7 bases are a match to TRBD2. V shed 5 bases, J shed 4 bases, and the junction held 14 bases outside the gene matches. Germline V CDR1 and CDR2: SSHAT, FNYEAQ (reference sequence). CDR3 length equals 18 residues. The CDR3 bases are TGTGCCAGCAGCCCCGCACTGGCGGGAGAATCGGGGGCCAACGTCCTGACTTTC. This sequence encodes CASSPALAGESGANVLTF.

This clone was observed once. The genes are TRBV2 and TRBJ2-5; 7 bases agree with TRBD2. The V gene end was trimmed by 8 bases and the J gene end by 7 bases; junction bases not matched to a gene: 10. CDR3 length equals 13 residues. Per the germline V gene, CDR1 is SNHLY and CDR2 is FYNNEI. The CDR3 here is CASGRDYRGTQYF. In nucleotides, the CDR3 is TGTGCCAGCGGCCGGGACTATAGGGGGACCCAGTACTTC. Complete variable domain (other parts from reference TRBV2 and TRBJ2-5): EPEVTQTPSHQVTQMGQEVILRCVPISNHLYFYWYRQILGQKVEFLVSFYNNEISEKSEIFDDQFSVERPDGSNFTLKIRSTKLEDSAMYFCASGRDYRGTQYFGPGTRLLVL.

This chain joins TRBV11-2 and TRBJ1-2; a weak D match, TRBD1 (6 bases). This CDR3 contains 13 residues. Trimming stripped 2 bases from V and 7 bases from J, with 11 bases between. Germline CDR1 reads SGHAT; CDR2 reads FQNNGV. Here the CDR3 reads CASSLSQGFGYTF. The DNA of the CDR3 is TGTGCCAGCAGCTTATCTCAGGGGTTTGGCTACACCTTC.

This sequence joins TRBV18 and TRBJ2-4; D possibly corresponds to TRBD1 (5 bases). V was trimmed by 3 bases and J by 2 bases, leaving 11 bases between them. Germline values: CDR1 KGHSH, CDR2 LQKENI. The CDR3 consists of 15 residues. CDR3: CASSPSQGTKNIQYF. The CDR3 coding sequence is TGTGCCAGCTCACCGAGCCAGGGAACCAAAAACATTCAGTACTTC.

The chain carries TRBV5-1 and TRBJ2-7; D is ambiguous. Germline-derived CDR1 and CDR2 are SGHRS and YFSETQ. This CDR3 is built from 13 residues. V lost 3 bases and J 4 bases, leaving 11 bases between the germline ends. CDR3 sequence reads: CASSWSSSYEQYF. The CDR3 region has the DNA TGCGCCAGCAGCTGGTCTAGTTCTTACGAGCAGTACTTC.

This chain connects TRBV9 to TRBJ1-3; D is undetermined. CDR3 length: 14 amino acids. Per the germline V gene, CDR1 is SGDLS and CDR2 is YYNGEE. V lost 2 bases and J lost 0, with 6 bases in between. The DNA for the CDR3 is TGTGCCAGCAGCGTTGCAGTCTCTGGAAACACCATATATTTT. Translation gives CASSVAVSGNTIYF.

The genes are TRBV11-2 and TRBJ1-6; tentatively, D is TRBD1 (5 bases). Germline V gene sequence: CDR1 SGHAT, CDR2 FQNNGV. V dropped 4 bases and J dropped 3 bases, with 7 bases sitting between them. This CDR3 spans 14 amino acids. In DNA, the CDR3 is TGTGCCAGCAGCTCCCAGGGCTATAATTCACCCCTCCACTTT. The encoded protein is CASSSQGYNSPLHF.

This clone was seen once. The V gene is TRBV24-1, the J gene TRBJ2-2, with TRBD1 matching 7 bases. Per germline, CDR1 KGHDR and CDR2 SFDVKD. This CDR3 comprises 14 residues. V lost 4 bases and J lost 7; bases outside the gene matches: 5. This CDR3 reads CATSETGSGGELFF. The CDR3 bases are TGTGCCACCAGTGAGACAGGGTCGGGCGGGGAGCTGTTTTTT.

This clone is deemed medium-sized. This sequence joins TRBV11-2 and TRBJ2-3, with 7 bases identical to TRBD2. Germline V gives CDR1 SGHAT, CDR2 FQNNGV. The J segment lost 1 base and the V segment lost 2 bases, leaving 6 bases of the junction unmatched. The CDR3 totals 16 residues. For the CDR3, the DNA is TGTGCCAGCAGCTTAAGCGGGGCGGGAGGCACAGATACGCAGTATTTT. Protein product: CASSLSGAGGTDTQYF.

The chain carries TRBV2 and TRBJ1-1; D unclear. Trimming removed 4 bases at V and 1 base at J, with 7 bases between. The germline V gene has CDR1 SNHLY and CDR2 FYNNEI. The CDR3 spans 13 residues. Here the CDR3 DNA reads TGTGCCAGCAGTGTCAGTCCGAACACTGAAGCTTTCTTT. Translating gives CASSVSPNTEAFF.

The chain joins TRBV5-1 to TRBJ2-3; possibly TRBD2 for D (5 bases). The CDR3 is 16 residues long. Germline CDR1 reads SGHRS; CDR2 reads YFSETQ. Trimming shortened V by 5 bases and J by 2 bases, and 18 bases separated the two germline ends. The CDR3 DNA is TGCGCCAGCAGACTAGGGATGCAGGAACACACAGATACGCAGTATTTT. Encoded protein: CASRLGMQEHTDTQYF.

The genes are TRBV7-3 and TRBJ2-5; 12 nucleotides line up with TRBD2. J was trimmed by 5 bases and V by 5 bases; bases with no gene match: 9. The CDR3 covers 16 residues. In germline, CDR1 is SGHTA, CDR2 FQGTGA. The CDR3 is CASSEGLAGGPETQYF. The DNA for the CDR3 is TGTGCCAGCAGCGAAGGGCTAGCGGGGGGGCCGGAGACCCAGTACTTC.

The V gene is TRBV6-2 or TRBV6-3, the J gene TRBJ2-1, with 8 bases matching TRBD1. Per the germline V gene, CDR1 is MNHEY and CDR2 is SVGEGT. The CDR3 consists of 14 residues. The ends lost 5 bases at V and 7 bases at J; junction bases unmatched: 7. CDR3 sequence (DNA): TGTGCCAGCAGTAGTGGACAGGGCGGGAATGAGCAGTTCTTC. It translates to CASSSGQGGNEQFF.

The genes are TRBV7-7 and TRBJ2-5; TRBD1 is a possible D gene (6 bases). The V and J ends lost 5 bases and 0 bases respectively, with 13 bases between them. The CDR3 is 15 amino acids. Germline V CDR1 and CDR2: SSHAT, FNYEAQ (reference sequence). This CDR3 reads CASSPGHKDQETQYF. In nucleotides, the CDR3 is TGTGCCAGCAGCCCGGGACATAAGGACCAAGAGACCCAGTACTTC.

A single count supports this clone. This chain connects TRBV15 to TRBJ2-3, with a weak D call TRBD2 (5 bases). The CDR3 extends over 14 amino acids. Germline-derived CDR1 and CDR2 are LNHNV and YYDKDF (reference sequence). Trimming took off 5 bases at V and 8 bases at J, with 17 bases between the two ends. In DNA, the CDR3 is TGTGCCACCAGCCTCAGCGGAAGCGGAGCTACGCAGTATTTT. It specifies CATSLSGSGATQYF.

CDR3 sequence: CASSRPPGVGNNEQFF. DNA of the CDR3: TGTGCCAGCTCACGCCCGCCGGGAGTGGGGAACAATGAGCAGTTCTTC. The chain couples TRBV18 to TRBJ2-1, with a possible D match to TRBD2 (6 bases). The V gene's germline CDR1 is KGHSH and CDR2 LQKENI. This CDR3 region has 16 residues. V dropped 4 bases and J dropped 5 bases, with 18 bases sitting between them.

V is TRBV18 and J is TRBJ2-3; 14 positions match TRBD2. This CDR3 comprises 16 residues. Germline CDR1 and CDR2: KGHSH and LQKENI. Trimming took 5 bases from V and 4 from J; bases not matched to a gene: 5. Here the CDR3 reads CASSAPGLAGADTQYF. In DNA, the CDR3 is TGTGCCAGCTCAGCCCCGGGACTAGCGGGAGCAGATACGCAGTATTTT.

The rearrangement links TRBV9 to TRBJ1-4; 9 bases map to TRBD1. The CDR3 totals 14 residues. V lost 4 bases, J lost 8 bases, and 6 bases stayed unmatched. Looked up from germline, CDR1 is SGDLS and CDR2 is YYNGEE. In nucleotides, the CDR3 is TGTGCCAGCAGCCCGAGGACAGGGGAAGAAAAACTGTTTTTT. Residues: CASSPRTGEEKLFF. The full variable domain, rest sourced from reference TRBV9 and TRBJ1-4, is DSGVTQTPKHLITATGQRVTLRCSPRSGDLSVYWYQQSLDQGLQFLIQYYNGEERAKGNILERFSAQQFPDLHSELNLSSLELGDSALYFCASSPRTGEEKLFFGSGTQLSVL.

This clone was recorded once. The chain recombines TRBV4-1 with TRBJ1-5, with a tentative D call TRBD1 (6 bases). The V gene lost 1 base and the J gene lost 4 bases, with 8 bases spanning the gap. Germline V gene data show CDR1 as MGHRA and CDR2 as YSYEKL. The CDR3 extends over 14 amino acids. DNA for the CDR3: TGCGCCAGCAGCCAAGGGACAGCGAATCAGCCCCAGCATTTT. Translated: CASSQGTANQPQHF.

This CDR3 is CASSPWTRTDTQYF. The CDR3 region has the DNA TGTGCCAGCAGCCCTTGGACTCGCACAGATACGCAGTATTTT. This sequence joins TRBV7-9 and TRBJ2-3, with a weak D call TRBD2 (5 bases). Germline V gene lookup returns CDR1 SEHNR and CDR2 FQNEAQ (reference sequence). Trimming stripped 5 bases from V and 1 base from J, with 10 bases between. This CDR3 has 14 residues.

This clone was seen a few times. The chain carries TRBV30 and TRBJ1-1; 8 positions agree with TRBD1. CDR1 and CDR2 (germline): GTSNPN, SVGIG (reference sequence). The trim removed 1 base at V and 1 base at J, leaving 8 bases unmatched. The CDR3 has 16 residues. CDR3 DNA: TGTGCCTGGAGTGGTCAGCCACAGGGGGGGAACACTGAAGCTTTCTTT. Protein product: CAWSGQPQGGNTEAFF. Variable domain in full (rest from reference TRBV30 and TRBJ1-1): SQTIHQWPATLVQPVGSPLSLECTVEGTSNPNLYWYRQAAGRGLQLLFYSVGIGQISSEVPQNLSASRPQDRQFILSSKKLLLSDSGFYLCAWSGQPQGGNTEAFFGQGTRLTVV.

The chain joins TRBV24-1 to TRBJ2-2; D not resolved. The CDR3 spans 17 residues. V shed 7 bases and J shed 2 bases, with 19 bases lying between them. Germline CDR1 reads KGHDR; CDR2 reads SFDVKD. The CDR3 region is CATSPSSPPGNTGELFF. DNA for the CDR3: TGTGCCACCAGCCCCTCGAGCCCGCCAGGTAACACCGGGGAGCTGTTTTTT.

This clone was seen a single time. The CDR3 here is CASSQDRGHEQYF. CDR3 nucleotides: TGTGCCAGTAGCCAGGACAGGGGCCACGAGCAGTACTTC. The gene calls are TRBV19 and TRBJ2-7; 9 positions agree with TRBD1. This CDR3 contains 13 residues. The germline CDR1 and CDR2 sequences are LNHDA and SQIVND (reference sequence). V lost 6 bases and J lost 5; bases outside the gene matches: 5.

This clone was detected only a few times. This chain connects TRBV5-1 to TRBJ1-1; 8 nucleotides agree with TRBD1. The V and J ends lost 4 bases and 3 bases, in that order; junction bases with no gene match: 14. Per germline, CDR1 SGHRS and CDR2 YFSETQ. The CDR3 consists of 17 residues. The CDR3 loop is CASSTTGGRRVHTEAFF. The CDR3 DNA sequence: TGCGCCAGCAGCACCACAGGGGGGCGAAGAGTACACACTGAAGCTTTCTTT. Complete variable domain (other parts from reference TRBV5-1 and TRBJ1-1): KAGVTQTPRYLIKTRGQQVTLSCSPISGHRSVSWYQQTPGQGLQFLFEYFSETQRNKGNFPGRFSGRQFSNSRSEMNVSTLELGDSALYLCASSTTGGRRVHTEAFFGQGTRLTVV.

This sequence joins TRBV7-3 and TRBJ2-7; D gene ambiguous. Germline V gene data show CDR1 as SGHTA and CDR2 as FQGTGA. The length of the CDR3 is 15 residues. With 1 base removed from V and 2 bases from J, the gap between germline ends came to 12 bases. The CDR3 sequence is CASSLSPGSPYEQYF. CDR3 in DNA: TGTGCCAGCAGCTTAAGCCCCGGGTCCCCCTACGAGCAGTACTTC.

This rearrangement joins TRBV29-1 to TRBJ2-1; TRBD2 matches 10 bases. J gave up 4 bases and V 5 bases, and 2 bases lay outside the gene matches. From germline, CDR1 is SQVTM and CDR2 ANQGSEA. This CDR3 comprises 13 residues. CDR3 amino acids: CSVRTSGYNEQFF. CDR3 sequence (DNA): TGCAGCGTTAGGACTAGCGGTTACAATGAGCAGTTCTTC.